The entry below gives a single TCR beta chain sequence along with its context. The data originate from a study of OX40 agonist ivuxolimab in advanced cancers. Study-wide context: Every 2 weeks, ivuxolimab was infused into the patients intravenously at between 0.01 and 10 mg/kg.

Drawing of blood for sampling happened at baseline, at cycle 4 day 1, and at cycle 7 day 1. Germline lookup yields CDR1 LNHDA and CDR2 SQIVND (reference sequence). The CDR3 loop spans 15 amino acids. V lost 6 bases and J 0 bases, leaving 12 bases between the germline ends. The protocol was immunoSEQ multiplex PCR, while the TCRdb copy is restricted to in-frame clones and leaves out a portion. The sample shows about 71,000 clones, about 80% of them seen only once. The chain is built from TRBV19 and TRBJ2-1, with TRBD2 as a possible D gene (5 bases). The origin of this receptor is an adult with an advanced solid tumor such as melanoma, head and neck, liver or kidney cancer. The input for sequencing was CD4+ or CD8+ T cells sorted from blood, taken in a trial of the OX40 agonist ivuxolimab. In nucleotides, the CDR3 is TGTGCCAGTAGAGGAGGCCAGAGCTCCTACAATGAGCAGTTCTTC. Translation gives CASRGGQSSYNEQFF. The full variable domain, with the rest looked up from reference TRBV19 and TRBJ2-1, is DGGITQSPKYLFRKEGQNVTLSCEQNLNHDAMYWYRQDPGQGLRLIYYSQIVNDFQKGDIAEGYSVSREKKESFPLTVTSAQKNPTAFYLCASRGGQSSYNEQFFGPGTRLTVL.